Below, 16 T cell receptor beta chains from the same sample are listed, as sequenced in a study of T cells in Graves' hyperthyroidism and ophthalmopathy. Amplified regions were TCR beta CDR3 sequences from RNA transcripts. With the HTBI primer set, the TCR CDR3 went through a first round of RT-PCR. From the multiplex PCR reads, TCRdb called clonotypes with MiXCR, one entry per CDR3 protein. This sample has roughly 640,000 distinct CDR3 sequences, with about a sixth found just once. The material sequenced was blood. These receptors originate from a woman in her thirties or forties with Graves' ophthalmopathy.

The chain joins TRBV20-1 to TRBJ1-4, with D possibly TRBD1 on 5 matching bases. V lost 5 bases and J lost 4, with 11 bases in between. This CDR3 comprises 13 residues. Germline CDR1 reads DFQATT; CDR2 reads SNEGSKA (reference sequence). The CDR3 nucleotides are TGCAGTGCTGAAAAGGGGAGTAATGAAAAACTGTTTTTT. Translating gives CSAEKGSNEKLFF.

The sample holds a few counts of this clonotype. The V and J genes are TRBV15 and TRBJ2-5; D not resolved. Germline lookup yields CDR1 LNHNV and CDR2 YYDKDF (reference sequence). The CDR3 has 13 residues. V lost 3 bases, J lost 5 bases, and 10 bases lay in between. Here the CDR3 reads CATSRTAWETQYF. In nucleotides, the CDR3 is TGTGCCACCAGCAGGACCGCATGGGAGACCCAGTACTTC.

This clonotype was seen at least ten times. V and J are TRBV28 and TRBJ2-7; D is possibly TRBD1 (6 bases). CDR1 is MDHEN, CDR2 SYDVKM, per germline. This CDR3 is built from 16 residues. Trimming left V 5 bases short and J 4 bases short, with 21 bases between. This CDR3 is CASSGGQFPRSYEQYF. The CDR3 region has the DNA TGTGCCAGCAGTGGCGGACAGTTTCCTAGAAGTTACGAGCAGTACTTC. The complete variable domain, with remaining parts taken from reference TRBV28 and TRBJ2-7, reads DVKVTQSSRYLVKRTGEKVFLECVQDMDHENMFWYRQDPGLGLRLIYFSYDVKMKEKGDIPEGYSVSREKKERFSLILESASTNQTSMYLCASSGGQFPRSYEQYFGPGTRLTVT.

This clonotype was detected only once. A read error may explain this, as a much larger clone is one base away. The chain couples TRBV25-1 to TRBJ2-1; D is possibly TRBD1 (6 bases). Germline V lookup: CDR1 MGHDK, CDR2 SYGVNS. This CDR3 has 14 amino acids. For the CDR3, the DNA is TGTGCCAGCAGTGATGTCAGGGGAGTCGATGAGCGGTTCTTC. It yields the protein CASSDVRGVDERFF.

This clonotype showed up just a few times. The CDR3 DNA is TGCGCCAGCAGCGTCGGCAGGACCCAAGAGACCCAGTACTTC. This codes for CASSVGRTQETQYF. V gene TRBV5-1 combines with J gene TRBJ2-5; the D is unclear. The V and J ends lost 4 bases and 1 base respectively, with 11 bases between them. Per germline, CDR1 SGHRS and CDR2 YFSETQ. The CDR3 loop spans 14 amino acids.

This clonotype was seen at least ten times. The J gene is TRBJ2-3, the V gene TRBV2; D is perhaps TRBD1 or TRBD2 (5 bases each). Per the germline V gene, CDR1 is SNHLY and CDR2 is FYNNEI. Trimming shortened V by 6 bases and J by 10 bases, and 20 bases separated the two germline ends. The CDR3 has 14 amino acids. The DNA of the CDR3 is TGTGCCAGCAGCTCGGGACCACTCCTGGGGGCGCAGTATTTT. Encoded protein: CASSSGPLLGAQYF.

In this sample, this clonotype turned up a few times. V gene TRBV20-1 combines with J gene TRBJ1-1; no clear D. CDR1 and CDR2 (germline): DFQATT, SNEGSKA (reference sequence). The length of the CDR3 is 13 residues. V lost 0 bases to trimming and J lost 7 bases, with 12 bases between them. The CDR3: CSARDPGRYEAFF. CDR3 DNA sequence: TGCAGTGCTAGAGATCCCGGACGGTATGAAGCTTTCTTT.

This clonotype was detected ten times or more. This chain links TRBV6-6 with TRBJ2-5; D is possibly TRBD1 (5 bases). The CDR3 is 15 residues long. Germline V gives CDR1 MNHNY, CDR2 SVGAGI (reference sequence). V lost 2 bases to trimming and J lost 4 bases, with 14 bases between them. CDR3 nucleotide sequence: TGTGCCAGCAGTTACGGCCAGGGCCGACGAGAGACCCAGTACTTC. Its protein product is CASSYGQGRRETQYF.

This clonotype has more than one count but fewer than ten. The chain uses TRBV7-8 and TRBJ2-4; TRBD2 matches at 11 bases. Germline V gives CDR1 SGHVS, CDR2 FQNEAQ. This CDR3 comprises 18 residues. J gave up 0 bases and V 1 base, and 5 bases lay outside the gene matches. The CDR3 spells CASSLGGSGGVAKNIQYF. The CDR3 bases are TGTGCCAGCAGCTTAGGAGGTAGCGGGGGGGTAGCCAAAAACATTCAGTACTTC.

The chain recombines TRBV5-6 with TRBJ1-3; TRBD1 aligns across 8 bases. V gave up 0 bases and J gave up 2 bases; unmatched junction bases: 10. Germline V CDR1 and CDR2: SGHDT, YYEEEE. The CDR3 extends over 18 amino acids. The CDR3 DNA reads as TGTGCCAGCAGCTTGGGGACAGGGACTCTCTTGGCTGGAAACACCATATATTTT. It specifies CASSLGTGTLLAGNTIYF. Using reference TRBV5-6 and TRBJ1-3 for the parts outside the CDR3, the full variable domain is DAGVTQSPTHLIKTRGQQVTLRCSPKSGHDTVSWYQQALGQGPQFIFQYYEEEERQRGNFPDRFSGHQFPNYSSELNVNALLLGDSALYLCASSLGTGTLLAGNTIYFGEGSWLTVV.

This clonotype was detected only a few times. The J gene is TRBJ1-6, the V gene TRBV7-9; TRBD1 matches 7 bases. CDR1 SEHNR and CDR2 FQNEAQ come from the germline V gene (reference sequence). The CDR3 contains 13 residues. V was pared by 4 bases and J by 10 bases, with 4 bases of the junction left unmatched. The CDR3 here is CASSWQGGSPLHF. The CDR3 DNA reads TGTGCCAGCAGCTGGCAGGGGGGCTCACCCCTCCACTTT.

This clonotype came up a few times. The chain combines TRBV7-3 with TRBJ2-2, with D perhaps TRBD1 (6 bases). CDR3 size: 13 residues. Germline V gives CDR1 SGHTA, CDR2 FQGTGA. Trimming pared 4 bases from V and 6 bases from J, leaving 9 bases between. DNA of the CDR3: TGTGCCAGCAGCTCACACAGGGCCGGGGAGCTGTTTTTT. Its protein product is CASSSHRAGELFF.

In its sample, this clonotype was seen many times. This chain joins TRBV2 and TRBJ1-2, with TRBD1 identical over 7 bases. CDR1 is SNHLY, CDR2 FYNNEI, per germline. The CDR3 extends over 14 amino acids. Trimming cost V 4 bases and J 6 bases; bases outside gene matches: 8. CDR3 DNA: TGTGCCAGCAGTGGGAAGCAGGGGGACGATGGCTACACCTTC. It codes for CASSGKQGDDGYTF. The variable domain in full, with the rest retrieved from reference TRBV2 and TRBJ1-2, is EPEVTQTPSHQVTQMGQEVILRCVPISNHLYFYWYRQILGQKVEFLVSFYNNEISEKSEIFDDQFSVERPDGSNFTLKIRSTKLEDSAMYFCASSGKQGDDGYTFGSGTRLTVV.

This clonotype was seen at least ten times. The chain joins TRBV2 to TRBJ1-2, with a possible D match to TRBD1 (6 bases). The germline V gene encodes CDR1 SNHLY and CDR2 FYNNEI. The CDR3 runs to 14 residues. V gave up 6 bases and J gave up 6 bases, with 17 bases separating them. CDR3 region: CASRKGQGSDGYTF. The CDR3 DNA follows: TGTGCCAGCAGGAAGGGCCAGGGGTCAGATGGCTACACCTTC.

The chain recombines TRBV6-1 with TRBJ1-1; D may be TRBD1 (6 bases). This CDR3 contains 15 residues. Germline CDR1 reads MNHNS; CDR2 reads SASEGT. Trimming stripped 6 bases from V and 5 bases from J, with 19 bases between. CDR3 region: CASRGTGLSWTEAFF. The DNA of the CDR3 is TGTGCCAGCAGGGGCACAGGGTTGTCCTGGACTGAAGCTTTCTTT.

This clonotype came up a few times. V usage is TRBV20-1 and J usage is TRBJ2-7; 7 bases agree with TRBD2. This CDR3 comprises 15 residues. Germline CDR1 and CDR2: DFQATT and SNEGSKA (reference sequence). Unmatched junction bases numbered 13, after V lost 8 bases and J lost 0 bases. Here the CDR3 reads CSLVPAGDLSYEQYF. The CDR3 DNA reads as TGCAGTCTCGTCCCGGCGGGAGATCTCTCCTACGAGCAGTACTTC.